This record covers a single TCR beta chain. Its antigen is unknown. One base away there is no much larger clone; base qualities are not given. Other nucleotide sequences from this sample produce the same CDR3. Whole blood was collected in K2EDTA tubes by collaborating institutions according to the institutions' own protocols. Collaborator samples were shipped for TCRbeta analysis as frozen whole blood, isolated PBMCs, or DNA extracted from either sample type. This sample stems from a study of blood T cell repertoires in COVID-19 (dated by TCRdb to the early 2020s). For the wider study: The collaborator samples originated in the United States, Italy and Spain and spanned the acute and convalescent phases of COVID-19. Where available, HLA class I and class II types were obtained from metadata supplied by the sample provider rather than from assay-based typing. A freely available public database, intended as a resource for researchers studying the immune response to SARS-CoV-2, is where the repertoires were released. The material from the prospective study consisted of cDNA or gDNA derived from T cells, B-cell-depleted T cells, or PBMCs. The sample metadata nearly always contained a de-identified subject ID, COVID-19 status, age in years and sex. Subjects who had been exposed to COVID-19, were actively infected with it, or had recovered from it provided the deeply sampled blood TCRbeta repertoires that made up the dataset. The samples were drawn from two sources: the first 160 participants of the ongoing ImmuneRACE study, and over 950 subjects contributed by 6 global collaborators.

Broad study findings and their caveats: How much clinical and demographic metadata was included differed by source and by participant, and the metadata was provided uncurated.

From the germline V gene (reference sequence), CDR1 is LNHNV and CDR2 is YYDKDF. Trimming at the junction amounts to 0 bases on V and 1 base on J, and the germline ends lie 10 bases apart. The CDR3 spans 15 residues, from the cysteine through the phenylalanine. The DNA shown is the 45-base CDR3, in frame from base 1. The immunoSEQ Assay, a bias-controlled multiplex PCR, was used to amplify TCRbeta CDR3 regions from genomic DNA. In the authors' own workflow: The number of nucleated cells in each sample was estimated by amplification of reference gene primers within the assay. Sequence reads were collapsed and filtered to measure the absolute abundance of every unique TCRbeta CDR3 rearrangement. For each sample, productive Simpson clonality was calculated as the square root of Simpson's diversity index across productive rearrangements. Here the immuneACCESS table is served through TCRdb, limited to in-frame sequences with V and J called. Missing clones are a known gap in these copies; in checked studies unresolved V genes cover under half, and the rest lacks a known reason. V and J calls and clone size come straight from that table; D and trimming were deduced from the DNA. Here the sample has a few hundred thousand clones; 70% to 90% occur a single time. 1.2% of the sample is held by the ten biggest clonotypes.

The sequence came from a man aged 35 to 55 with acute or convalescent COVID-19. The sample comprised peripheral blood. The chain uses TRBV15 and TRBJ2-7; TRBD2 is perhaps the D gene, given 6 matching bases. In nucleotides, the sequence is TGTGCCACCAGCAGAGATGGTGGGAGGTCCTACGAGCAGTACTTC. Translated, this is CATSRDGGRSYEQYF. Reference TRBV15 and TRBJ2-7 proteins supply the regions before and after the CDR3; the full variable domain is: DAMVIQNPRYQVTQFGKPVTLSCSQTLNHNVMYWYQQKSSQAPKLLFHYYDKDFNNEADTPDNFQSRRPNTSFCFLDIRSPGLGDTAMYLCATSRDGGRSYEQYFGPGTRLTVT.